The rows below give T cell receptor beta chains drawn from one sample of a study of T cell clonotyping in hematopoietic cell transplantation. The assay was immunoSEQ multiplex PCR, and TCRdb's table has in-frame clones only and misses some. The profile shows 20,000 to 30,000 clones, roughly 84% of them singletons. The sequencing used peripheral blood mononuclear cells, collected before stem cell transplant. Source of these receptors: a woman aged 55-69 years with acute myeloid leukemia. Some clones in this sample may be carry-over from other donors' samples. CDR3s include the opening cysteine and the closing phenylalanine or tryptophan. A D gene is named only where the DNA matches it firmly. Clone sizes are given selectively: once, few, many, or a class where the clone is expanded.

TRBJ2-2 | - | TRBV7-2 | TRBD2 | TGTGCCAGCAGCTTATACCTAGCGGGGGCCACCGGGGAGCTGTTTTTT | CASSLYLAGATGELFF
TRBJ2-7 | - | TRBV4-3 | TRBD2 | TGCGCCAGCAGCCAAGAGGTAGCGGGGGGGTTCTACGAGCAGTACTTC | CASSQEVAGGFYEQYF
TRBJ2-2 | - | TRBV7-3 | - | TGTGCCAGCAGCCTGGGACACACGACGAACACCGGGGAGCTGTTTTTT | CASSLGHTTNTGELFF
TRBJ2-1 | - | TRBV4-3 | - | TGCGCCAGCAGCCAAGAATGGCTAGCCGGGAATGAGCAGTTCTTC | CASSQEWLAGNEQFF
TRBJ2-7 | - | TRBV5-3 | - | TGTGCCAGAAGCGGGGTAGAAAAAGCAAGTAGCTCCTACGAGCAGTACTTC | CARSGVEKASSSYEQYF
TRBJ1-5 | - | TRBV9 | - | TGTGCCAGCAGCGTAGGGGCAGGTTGGGACAATCAGCCCCAGCATTTT | CASSVGAGWDNQPQHF
TRBJ2-7 | - | TRBV28 | TRBD2 | TGTGCCAGCAAGCGGGGGACGAAGGGGGATGCTTACGAGCAGTACTTC | CASKRGTKGDAYEQYF
TRBJ2-7 | - | TRBV2 | TRBD2 | TGTGCCAGCAGGACCGGGACTAGCGGGATCTACGAGCAGTACTTC | CASRTGTSGIYEQYF
TRBJ2-6 | - | TRBV2 | - | TGTGCCAGCAGTGAGGGGGGCTCTGGGGCCAACGTCCTGACTTTC | CASSEGGSGANVLTF
TRBJ1-4 | - | TRBV7-8 | - | TGTGCCAGCAGCTTAGAAGGGAGATCTGAAAAACTGTTTTTT | CASSLEGRSEKLFF
TRBJ1-4 | - | TRBV6-1 | TRBD1 | TGTGCCAGCAAAAGGAGGACAGGGCCTAATGAAAAACTGTTTTTT | CASKRRTGPNEKLFF
TRBJ2-7 | - | TRBV11-3 | - | TGTGCCAGCAGCTACCGGCGAATAGCCACGACCTACGAGCAGTACTTC | CASSYRRIATTYEQYF
TRBJ1-5 | - | TRBV28 | - | TGTGCCAGCAACCCAATATCGACAGGCAGACAGCCCCAGCATTTT | CASNPISTGRQPQHF
TRBJ1-6 | few | TRBV9 | - | TGTGCCAGCAGCGTAGAGGCCGCGGGCCCCCGGGCCACTTATAATTCACCCCTCCACTTT | CASSVEAAGPRATYNSPLHF
TRBJ1-2 | medium-sized | TRBV10-3 | - | TGTGCCATCAGTGAGCCATCCAGGGGAATAGACTATGGCTACACCTTC | CAISEPSRGIDYGYTF
TRBJ2-7 | - | TRBV6-5 | TRBD1 | TGTGCCAGCAGAACGACAGGGATCCCCTACGAGCAGTACTTC | CASRTTGIPYEQYF
TRBJ2-7 | once | TRBV12-5 | - | TGTGCTAGTGGTTTGGTACTTCACCAGGGTTCCTACGAGCAGTACTTC | CASGLVLHQGSYEQYF
TRBJ1-1 | - | TRBV11-3 | - | TGTGCCAGCAGCTTAACCGTGTCTACTGAAGCTTTCTTT | CASSLTVSTEAFF
TRBJ2-5 | few | TRBV28 | - | TGTGCCAGCAGTTCCCCTCGGGGGAGAGAGACCCAGTACTTC | CASSSPRGRETQYF
TRBJ1-3 | once | TRBV7-2 | TRBD1 | TGTGCCAGCAGCGCGGGCGGGACAGGGGTTGGAAACACCATATATTTT | CASSAGGTGVGNTIYF
TRBJ2-7 | - | TRBV28 | - | TGTGCCAGCGGGGCCAGCGGGCCCTACGAGCAGTACTTC | CASGASGPYEQYF
TRBJ1-1 | once | TRBV6-5 | - | TGTGCCAGCAGTTACTCGGGGGGACAGAACACTGAAGCTTTCTTT | CASSYSGGQNTEAFF
TRBJ1-1 | - | TRBV6-5 | - | TGTGCCAGCAGTTACGGGGGAGGGCGGGGCACTGAAGCTTTCTTT | CASSYGGGRGTEAFF
TRBJ2-7 | - | TRBV5-4 | TRBD1 | TGTGCCAGCAGCTTGGGACAGGGCTCCTACGAGCAGTACTTC | CASSLGQGSYEQYF
TRBJ1-3 | - | TRBV11-2 | TRBD1 | TGTGCCAGCGGACAGGGGGGTAGGCACACCATATATTTT | CASGQGGRHTIYF
TRBJ1-5 | - | TRBV6-4 | - | TGTGCCAGCACAGGTGGTCAGCCCCAGCATTTT | CASTGGQPQHF
TRBJ2-7 | - | TRBV7-6 | TRBD1 | TGTGCCAGCAGCCAAAAAGGGGTTAAGGGGGCGCACGAGCAGTACTTC | CASSQKGVKGAHEQYF
TRBJ2-7 | - | TRBV27 | TRBD2 | TGTGCCAGCAGTTTATCGATTGGACTAGCGGGGGGCTACTACGAGCAGTACTTC | CASSLSIGLAGGYYEQYF
TRBJ1-1 | - | TRBV6-5 | TRBD1 | TGTGCCAGCAGCTCCACAGGGGGTCTAAGGGCTTTCTTT | CASSSTGGLRAFF